The next 8 T cell receptor beta chains were all read from a single sample in a study of tumor-infiltrating lymphocytes in localized non-small cell lung cancer. Only in-frame clones appear in the TCRdb table, and some are missing; sequencing was by immunoSEQ multiplex PCR. The sample lists about 29,000 clones; 80% to 90% were seen once. The sequenced material came from lung tumor tissue. Receptors originate from a human donor with non-small cell lung cancer.

This clone appeared once. The CDR3, as DNA: TGTGCCAGCAGCCAAGAATTATACTCTGGAAACACCATATATTTT. It yields the protein CASSQELYSGNTIYF. V gene TRBV4-2 combines with J gene TRBJ1-3; no definite D call. V gave up 0 bases and J gave up 0 bases, with 6 bases separating them. Germline values: CDR1 LGHNA, CDR2 YNFKEQ. CDR3 length: 15 amino acids.

The chain combines TRBV7-2 with TRBJ2-5; no definite D call. V was trimmed by 8 bases and J by 5 bases, leaving 15 bases between them. Germline V gene sequence: CDR1 SGHTA, CDR2 FQGNSA. The CDR3 is 13 amino acids. CDR3 loop: CASQRAPSETQYF. The CDR3 DNA is TGTGCCAGCCAACGAGCACCCTCTGAGACCCAGTACTTC.

This chain joins TRBV19 and TRBJ1-2, with D hard to call. This CDR3 is 13 amino acids long. CDR1 and CDR2 from the germline V gene are LNHDA and SQIVND (reference sequence). V was trimmed by 7 bases and J by 3 bases, leaving 12 bases between them. The CDR3 nucleotides read TGTGCCAGTAAGCCAAGGGTGGACTATGGCTACACCTTC. This gives the protein CASKPRVDYGYTF.

This clone appeared once. The chain carries TRBV13 and TRBJ1-1; possibly TRBD1 for D (5 bases). The CDR3 consists of 16 residues. Germline values: CDR1 PRHDT, CDR2 FYEKMQ (reference sequence). Trimming took 2 bases from V and 4 from J, leaving 17 bases between them. The CDR3 sequence: CASSLSGGNPTTEAFF. CDR3 nucleotide sequence: TGTGCCAGCAGCTTAAGTGGGGGGAACCCTACCACTGAAGCTTTCTTT.

This clone was recorded once. V gene TRBV7-9 combines with J gene TRBJ1-6; TRBD1 is a possible D gene (6 bases). Germline lookup yields CDR1 SEHNR and CDR2 FQNEAQ (reference sequence). There are 16 residues in the CDR3. Trimming removed 4 bases from V and 7 bases from J, with 17 bases in between. In DNA form, the CDR3 reads TGTGCCAGCAGCTCACGACCGGGACAACAAAATTCACCCCTCCACTTT. It specifies CASSSRPGQQNSPLHF.

This clone appeared once. This may come from a read error, since a much larger clone is one base off. The sample carries other DNA sequences with the same CDR3. The chain joins TRBV7-2 to TRBJ1-6; the match to TRBD1 covers 7 bases. V lost 5 bases and J lost 5; bases outside the gene matches: 6. CDR1 is SGHTA, CDR2 FQGNSA, per germline. The CDR3 sequence is 15 residues long. CDR3 coding DNA: TGTGCCAGCAGCCCTCGGGACAGAGATAATTCACCCCTCCACTTT. Encoded protein: CASSPRDRDNSPLHF.

V gene TRBV19 combines with J gene TRBJ2-3, with a possible D match to TRBD2 (6 bases). Germline V lookup: CDR1 LNHDA, CDR2 SQIVND (reference sequence). The CDR3 runs 14 residues. Trimming cost V 6 bases and J 10 bases, with 20 bases left between them. CDR3 bases: TGTGCCAGTAGGGGGGGATGGAGCGGAATTTCGCAGTATTTT. Translating it yields CASRGGWSGISQYF.

This clone was seen a few times. V gene TRBV10-3 combines with J gene TRBJ2-2, with TRBD1 identical over 7 bases. In germline, CDR1 is ENHRY, CDR2 SYGVKD. Trimming at V came to 8 bases and at J to 5 bases, leaving 14 bases not matched to a gene. This CDR3 contains 16 residues. This CDR3 is CAISRVKGAGTGELFF. DNA for the CDR3: TGTGCCATCTCACGGGTTAAGGGGGCAGGAACCGGGGAGCTGTTTTTT.